This T cell receptor beta chain was documented in a study of control samples from healthy donors and cancer patients. Using immunoSEQ multiplex PCR, the repertoire was profiled, and TCRdb retains in-frame clones only, with some absent. The sample lists roughly 130,000 clones; just under 95% were seen once. Trimming left V 5 bases short and J 3 bases short, with 7 bases between. This CDR3 has 12 residues. Germline values: CDR1 PRHDT, CDR2 FYEKMQ (reference sequence). The chain has TRBV13 and TRBJ2-5, with D possibly TRBD2 on 5 matching bases. Sequencing used blood. The sequence came from a man in his thirties or forties in good health. The CDR3 reads CASSDGEETQYF. The CDR3 DNA follows: TGTGCCAGCAGCGACGGGGAAGAGACCCAGTACTTC. Variable domain in full (rest from reference TRBV13 and TRBJ2-5): AAGVIQSPRHLIKEKRETATLKCYPIPRHDTVYWYQQGPGQDPQFLISFYEKMQSDKGSIPDRFSAQQFSDYHSELNMSSLELGDSALYFCASSDGEETQYFGPGTRLLVL.